These 24 T cell receptor beta chains came from one sample sequenced in a study of identical twins. MiXCR was run by TCRdb on the 5' RACE reads, yielding one entry per CDR3 protein. The table has 220,000 or so distinct CDR3 sequences, 5.5% to 7% seen once. The data also belong to a second study, concerning yellow fever vaccine responses in identical twins.

The sample consisted of memory (CD45RO+) T cells sorted from blood. The receptors here all came from a woman under 30 in good health.

The sample holds a few counts of this clonotype. This chain connects TRBV4-2 to TRBJ2-3; the D is unclear. CDR3 size: 13 residues. The germline V gene encodes CDR1 LGHNA and CDR2 YNFKEQ. V lost 0 bases to trimming and J lost 6 bases, with 7 bases between them. DNA of the CDR3: TGTGCCAGCAGCCAAGAAGGAAGTGATACGCAGTATTTT. Protein sequence: CASSQEGSDTQYF.

The sample holds a few counts of this clonotype. The chain recombines TRBV27 with TRBJ2-1; D perhaps matches TRBD2 (6 bases). Trimming removed 5 bases from V and 6 bases from J, with 17 bases in between. CDR1 and CDR2 (germline): MNHEY, SMNVEV (reference sequence). The CDR3 length is 15 residues. The CDR3 is CASSPRPTRGNEQFF. The CDR3 nucleotides read TGTGCCAGCAGTCCCCGACCGACTAGGGGCAATGAGCAGTTCTTC.

The chain is built from TRBV5-1 and TRBJ2-7; D is uncertain. The CDR3 covers 15 residues. With 5 bases removed from V and 1 base from J, the gap between germline ends came to 16 bases. Germline V lookup: CDR1 SGHRS, CDR2 YFSETQ. This chain's CDR3 is CASSGSLNPSYEQYF. In DNA, the CDR3 is TGCGCCAGCAGTGGATCGTTAAACCCTTCCTACGAGCAGTACTTC.

This clonotype has a count of ten or more. The chain carries TRBV12-3 or TRBV12-4 and TRBJ2-2, with 7 bases that match TRBD1. The CDR3 is 16 residues long. J gave up 1 base and V 6 bases, and 8 bases lay outside the gene matches. CDR3 sequence: CASSPPGQKNTGELFF. The CDR3 DNA reads as TGTGCCAGCAGCCCCCCGGGACAGAAGAACACCGGGGAGCTGTTTTTT.

This clonotype showed up just a few times. This chain joins TRBV6-6 and TRBJ1-2; D gene unclear. The V gene lost 8 bases and the J gene lost 4 bases, with 14 bases spanning the gap. Germline assignment: CDR1 MNHNY and CDR2 SVGAGI (reference sequence). The length of the CDR3 is 13 residues. The DNA for the CDR3 is TGTGCCAGCCATATCCCAGGTAGCTATGGCTACACCTTC. Translating it yields CASHIPGSYGYTF.

The chain recombines TRBV7-7 with TRBJ2-1; 12 nucleotides agree with TRBD2. The CDR3 consists of 13 residues. Per the germline V gene, CDR1 is SSHAT and CDR2 is FNYEAQ (reference sequence). V shed 5 bases, J shed 12 bases, and the junction held 5 bases outside the gene matches. The CDR3 DNA is TGTGCCAGCAGCACGGGACTAGCGGGCGCGCAGTTCTTC. As protein: CASSTGLAGAQFF.

The genes are TRBV2 and TRBJ2-7; D is possibly TRBD2 (6 bases). The length of the CDR3 is 13 residues. CDR1 SNHLY and CDR2 FYNNEI come from the germline V gene. V lost 7 bases and J lost 4, with 14 bases in between. CDR3 sequence reads: CASTPGGLYEQYF. CDR3 DNA: TGTGCCAGCACTCCCGGGGGTCTTTACGAGCAGTACTTC.

This clonotype was observed a handful of times. V and J are TRBV7-9 and TRBJ2-3; 7 bases are shared with TRBD1. Germline lookup yields CDR1 SEHNR and CDR2 FQNEAQ (reference sequence). CDR3 size: 15 residues. V shed 5 bases, J shed 1 base, and the junction held 6 bases outside the gene matches. CDR3 loop: CASSPDRAGTDTQYF. The CDR3 DNA is TGTGCCAGCAGCCCAGACAGGGCGGGCACAGATACGCAGTATTTT.

This clonotype was counted many times. This chain links TRBV11-2 with TRBJ2-4, with a tentative D call TRBD2 (6 bases). Germline V gene lookup returns CDR1 SGHAT and CDR2 FQNNGV. Trimming shortened V by 0 bases and J by 1 base, and 10 bases separated the two germline ends. The CDR3 loop spans 16 amino acids. The chain's CDR3 is CASSLEEGTAKNIQYF. As DNA, the CDR3 is TGTGCCAGCAGCTTAGAGGAGGGTACGGCCAAAAACATTCAGTACTTC.

The genes are TRBV12-3 or TRBV12-4 and TRBJ2-2; 7 bases fit TRBD1. The CDR3 spans 14 residues. V trimming: 5 bases; J trimming: 1 base; junction bases outside the gene matches: 1. The CDR3 is CASSGQENTGELFF. DNA of the CDR3: TGTGCCAGCAGTGGACAGGAGAACACCGGGGAGCTGTTTTTT.

This clonotype showed up just a few times. This chain links TRBV5-1 with TRBJ1-6, with 7 bases lining up with TRBD1. Germline V lookup: CDR1 SGHRS, CDR2 YFSETQ. The CDR3 length is 16 residues. With 4 bases clipped from V and 4 bases from J, the junction kept 8 bases outside the gene matches. In DNA, the CDR3 is TGCGCCAGCAGCCCCACCGGGACAGATTATAATTCACCCCTCCACTTT. Translating gives CASSPTGTDYNSPLHF.

This clonotype appeared a few times. V is TRBV20-1 and J is TRBJ1-5, with a weak D call TRBD1 (5 bases). Between the trimmed V and J ends, which lost 0 bases and 1 base, there was a span of 16 bases. The CDR3 is made up of 17 amino acids. In germline, CDR1 is DFQATT, CDR2 SNEGSKA (reference sequence). The CDR3 coding sequence is TGCAGTGCTAGAGATAGGGGTATACAGACGAGCAATCAGCCCCAGCATTTT. Its translation is CSARDRGIQTSNQPQHF.

This clonotype was seen a few times. The rearrangement uses TRBV11-2 and TRBJ2-1; D gene unclear. CDR3 length: 15 amino acids. CDR1 is SGHAT, CDR2 FQNNGV, per germline. V was shortened by 6 bases and J by 0 bases, with 12 bases between the two germline ends. The CDR3 protein is CASSQRFDSYNEQFF. CDR3 in DNA: TGTGCCAGCAGTCAACGGTTTGACTCCTACAATGAGCAGTTCTTC.

This chain links TRBV7-2 with TRBJ2-1; 7 nucleotides line up with TRBD2. CDR3 length equals 17 residues. The V and J ends lost 5 bases and 6 bases, in that order; junction bases with no gene match: 16. Germline lookup yields CDR1 SGHTA and CDR2 FQGNSA. The CDR3 nucleotides read TGTGCCAGCAGCGCCGGGTCTAAGCGGGGCCTGGGCAATGAGCAGTTCTTC. Protein product: CASSAGSKRGLGNEQFF.

This clonotype was counted between two and nine times. The CDR3 nucleotides are TGTGCCAGCGGGTCGAGGGAGGATTCACCCCTCCACTTT. Translating gives CASGSREDSPLHF. This chain joins TRBV7-8 and TRBJ1-6, with D unresolved. In germline, CDR1 is SGHVS, CDR2 FQNEAQ. The CDR3 runs to 13 residues. Trimming removed 8 bases at V and 8 bases at J, with 13 bases between. The variable domain in full, with the rest retrieved from reference TRBV7-8 and TRBJ1-6, is GAGVSQSPRYKVAKRGQDVALRCDPISGHVSLFWYQQALGQGPEFLTYFQNEAQLDKSGLPSDRFFAERPEGSVSTLKIQRTQQEDSAVYLCASGSREDSPLHFGNGTRLTVT.

DNA of the CDR3: TGTGCCAGCAGTTACTCGGAGGGACCCGGGGAGCTGTTTTTT. It yields the protein CASSYSEGPGELFF. The chain combines TRBV6-2 or TRBV6-3 with TRBJ2-2, with D perhaps TRBD2 (6 bases). Trimming shortened V by 0 bases and J by 6 bases, and 8 bases separated the two germline ends. The V gene's germline CDR1 is MNHEY and CDR2 SVGEGT. CDR3 length equals 14 residues.

This clonotype showed up just a few times. The genes are TRBV20-1 and TRBJ2-1; a possible D gene is TRBD1 (6 bases). Germline V gene sequence: CDR1 DFQATT, CDR2 SNEGSKA (reference sequence). The CDR3 loop spans 15 amino acids. Trimming pared 6 bases from V and 10 bases from J, leaving 25 bases between. The CDR3 bases are TGCAGTGCCATAGCTGGGGGCCCTATGAATAACGAGCAGTTCTTC. Amino acids: CSAIAGGPMNNEQFF.

This clonotype came up many times. The gene calls are TRBV6-4 and TRBJ2-2; D unresolved. Trimming took off 0 bases at V and 7 bases at J, with 6 bases between the two ends. In germline, CDR1 is MRHNA, CDR2 SNTAGT. This CDR3 has 13 residues. CDR3 region: CASSDSESGELFF. DNA for the CDR3: TGTGCCAGCAGTGACTCGGAAAGCGGGGAGCTGTTTTTT.

The J gene is TRBJ1-1, the V gene TRBV20-1, with D tentatively TRBD1 (6 bases). The CDR3 loop spans 11 amino acids. CDR1 is DFQATT and CDR2 is SNEGSKA in the germline V gene (reference sequence). Trimming shortened V by 7 bases and J by 1 base, and 7 bases separated the two germline ends. Here the CDR3 reads CSGTENTEAFF. The CDR3 nucleotides read TGCAGTGGGACAGAGAACACTGAAGCTTTCTTT.

The sample holds a few counts of this clonotype. CDR3 nucleotides: TGCAGCGTCCTCAACACCGGGGAGCTGTTTTTT. Its protein product is CSVLNTGELFF. The gene calls are TRBV29-1 and TRBJ2-2, with D hard to call. CDR3 length: 11 residues. Germline V gives CDR1 SQVTM, CDR2 ANQGSEA. Trimming removed 6 bases from V and 2 bases from J, with 4 bases in between.

The V and J genes are TRBV6-4 and TRBJ1-2; D ambiguous. Germline CDR1 MRHNA, CDR2 SNTAGT. There are 15 residues in the CDR3. V was trimmed by 5 bases and J by 4 bases, leaving 17 bases between them. Written as DNA, the CDR3 is TGTGCCAGCAGTCCAGATCCGGGTCTTTTCTATGGCTACACCTTC. Protein product: CASSPDPGLFYGYTF.

This clonotype was picked up many times. The V gene is TRBV27, the J gene TRBJ1-1, with D tentatively TRBD1 (5 bases). CDR3 length equals 13 residues. From germline, CDR1 is MNHEY and CDR2 SMNVEV (reference sequence). V lost 6 bases and J lost 1, with 9 bases in between. The CDR3 spells CASRRTGNTEAFF. Here the CDR3 DNA reads TGTGCCAGCAGAAGAACAGGGAACACTGAAGCTTTCTTT.

This clonotype was seen a handful of times. The junction differs from germline at one of its ends, possibly a read error. The chain is built from TRBV15 and TRBJ2-2, with D perhaps given as TRBD1 or TRBD2 (5 bases each). Germline V gene data show CDR1 as LNHNV and CDR2 as YYDKDF (reference sequence). The length of the CDR3 is 15 residues. As DNA, the CDR3 is TGTGCCACCAGCACCTTTTGGGGCAACACCGGGGATCTGTTTTTT. It specifies CATSTFWGNTGDLFF.

This clonotype was seen more than once but under ten times. CDR3 sequence (DNA): TGTGCCAGCACCCGAGTCCCGACAGGGATGAACACTGAAGCTTTCTTT. It specifies CASTRVPTGMNTEAFF. This chain joins TRBV2 and TRBJ1-1, with 7 bases fitting TRBD1. The trim removed 7 bases at V and 0 bases at J, leaving 11 bases unmatched. Germline values: CDR1 SNHLY, CDR2 FYNNEI. There are 16 residues in the CDR3.